This T cell receptor (beta chain) was identified in a study of blood T cell repertoires in COVID-19. Study information: The United States, Italy and Spain were the sources of the acute and convalescent COVID-19 samples.

This CDR3 comprises 15 residues. Sequenced by immunoSEQ multiplex PCR; TCRdb stores in-frame clones only, minus some. The sample consists of over 100,000 clones, 84% of them appearing once. Sequenced sample: PBMCs or T cells enriched from blood (not recorded which). The origin of this receptor is a woman between 25 and 40 years old who had recovered from COVID-19. The rearrangement joins TRBV21-1 to TRBJ2-4; no check of the table's D call, TRBD1, against the DNA was made. TRBV21-1 is classified as a pseudogene. In DNA, the CDR3 is TGTGCCAGCAGCAAAGAAGGGGGAGCCAAAAACATTCAGTACTTC. Its translation: CASSKEGGAKNIQYF.